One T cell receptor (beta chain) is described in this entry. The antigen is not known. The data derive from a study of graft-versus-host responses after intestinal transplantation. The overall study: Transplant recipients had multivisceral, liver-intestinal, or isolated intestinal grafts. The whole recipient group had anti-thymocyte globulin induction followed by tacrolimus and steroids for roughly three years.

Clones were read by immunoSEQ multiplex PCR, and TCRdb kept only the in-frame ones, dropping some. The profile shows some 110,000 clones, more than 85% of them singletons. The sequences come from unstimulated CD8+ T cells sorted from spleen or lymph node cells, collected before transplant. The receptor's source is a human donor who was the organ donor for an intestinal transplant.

The CDR3 nucleotides are TGCACCAGCAGCCAAGATCAGGCCAGTGGGTTTAGGTACGAGCAGTACTTC. This codes for CTSSQDQASGFRYEQYF. The J gene is TRBJ2-7, the V gene TRBV1; the table gives TRBD1 as D, unverified against the DNA. TRBV1 is a pseudogene segment. The CDR3 sequence is 17 residues long.